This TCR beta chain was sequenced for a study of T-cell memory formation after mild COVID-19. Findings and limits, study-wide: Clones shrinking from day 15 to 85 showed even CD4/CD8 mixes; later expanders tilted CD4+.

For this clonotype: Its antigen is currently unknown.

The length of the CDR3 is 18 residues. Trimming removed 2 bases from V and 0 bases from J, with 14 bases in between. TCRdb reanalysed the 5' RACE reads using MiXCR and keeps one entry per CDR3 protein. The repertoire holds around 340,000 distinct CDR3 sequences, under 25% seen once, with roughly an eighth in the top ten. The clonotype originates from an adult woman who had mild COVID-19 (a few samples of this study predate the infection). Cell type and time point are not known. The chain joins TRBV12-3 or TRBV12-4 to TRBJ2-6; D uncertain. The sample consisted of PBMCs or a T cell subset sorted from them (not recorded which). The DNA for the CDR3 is TGTGCCAGCAGTTTAAGGATCACGAAGGGCTCTGGGGCCAACGTCCTGACTTTC. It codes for CASSLRITKGSGANVLTF.